The rows below give T cell receptor beta chains drawn from one sample of a study of T cells in Graves' hyperthyroidism and ophthalmopathy. TCRdb recomputed calls from the multiplex PCR reads with MiXCR, one row per CDR3 protein. The sample records about 600,000 distinct CDR3 sequences, about 14% being singletons. Sample: blood. The receptors originated from a woman aged 45 to 65 with Graves' ophthalmopathy. Both conserved end residues are trimmed from each CDR3. The D gene is left open where the match is weak.

cdr3_length,v_call,j_call,d_call,cdr3_aa
15,TRBV20-1,TRBJ2-1,TRBD2,SAREGTSGSGYNEQF
13,TRBV28,TRBJ2-7,.,ASRPGELGSYEQY
10,TRBV30,TRBJ1-1,.,AWRRGAAEAF
13,TRBV29-1,TRBJ2-3,.,SVELSGTSTDTQY
10,TRBV30,TRBJ2-5,.,AWTGASETQY
11,TRBV3-1,TRBJ1-2,.,ASSQEGQRGYT
14,TRBV7-2,TRBJ2-3,.,ASSSRRWESGDTQY
13,TRBV7-2,TRBJ2-1,TRBD2,ASSYTGGRADEQF
11,TRBV5-1,TRBJ2-5,.,ASSGDSQETQY
10,TRBV7-2,TRBJ2-3,.,ASSLDQDTQY
17,TRBV7-9,TRBJ2-2,TRBD2,ASSLGGGWNVLDTGELF
13,TRBV27,TRBJ2-6,.,ATSAGQTRANVLT
14,TRBV27,TRBJ1-2,.,ASSFLPGTAVGGYT
11,TRBV10-3,TRBJ2-7,.,AISGGKGYEQY
13,TRBV6-1,TRBJ2-7,TRBD2,ASRPRTGGTYEQY
10,TRBV25-1,TRBJ2-3,.,ASSDLVDTQY
14,TRBV20-1,TRBJ2-1,.,SARDGRAGSYNEQF
14,TRBV20-1,TRBJ2-3,TRBD2,SASSLAGGPRDTQY
10,TRBV5-4,TRBJ2-1,TRBD1,ASSLGQPEQF
11,TRBV15,TRBJ2-7,.,ATSRGLAYEQY
14,TRBV7-9,TRBJ2-1,TRBD1,ASSPRTGGSVNEQF
13,TRBV28,TRBJ2-2,TRBD2,ASSLVLGGFGELF
11,TRBV19,TRBJ2-3,.,ASTPPSTDTQY
14,TRBV5-1,TRBJ2-7,TRBD2,ASSERPTAGVGEQY
16,TRBV20-1,TRBJ2-1,TRBD2,SALVLLAGELKDNEQF
10,TRBV30,TRBJ1-1,.,ASQVYNTEAF
12,TRBV7-2,TRBJ2-4,.,ASSWVGAKNIQY
13,TRBV28,TRBJ2-7,.,ASNHGWSGVYEQY
13,TRBV14,TRBJ2-7,.,ASSQDQGMIYEQY
13,TRBV4-3,TRBJ2-7,TRBD2,ASSQNSGRIYEQY
12,TRBV24-1,TRBJ2-1,TRBD2,ATSDSGSINEQF
16,TRBV20-1,TRBJ1-5,.,SARRGTTIEYSNQPQH
11,TRBV28,TRBJ1-4,.,ASSSGLNEKLF
13,TRBV28,TRBJ1-4,.,ASSLVTGGAEKLL
13,TRBV12-3/TRBV12-4,TRBJ1-5,.,ASSLGPPGSQPQH
16,TRBV15,TRBJ2-2,TRBD2,ATSSLGVTSDQTGELF
13,TRBV11-3,TRBJ2-1,.,ASSLGGLLHNEQF
14,TRBV6-2/TRBV6-3,TRBJ2-1,.,ASSPLAVSSYNEQF
13,TRBV28,TRBJ2-1,.,ASSFPGYSYNEQF
13,TRBV13,TRBJ2-5,TRBD2,ASSSTSGGRETQY
14,TRBV27,TRBJ1-2,TRBD1,ASSRQGAVANYGYT
13,TRBV29-1,TRBJ2-7,.,SVGPREREAGEQY